This is a list of T cell receptor beta chains from one sample in a study of blood T cell repertoires in COVID-19. Using immunoSEQ multiplex PCR, the repertoire was profiled, and TCRdb retains in-frame clones only, with some absent. This table holds about 300,000 clones, around nine tenths found once. The sample taken for sequencing was peripheral blood. These receptors originate from a man in his 70s with acute or convalescent COVID-19. Each CDR3 is given with its conserved first and last residue. Each record gives: clone size, V gene, D gene, J gene, CDR3 DNA, CDR3 protein. D genes are given only for firm matches. Where a row states a size, it is once, few, many or the class of an expanded clone; other rows omit it.

>NA|TRBV11-2|NA|TRBJ1-2
TGTGCCAGCAAGGGGGGGGCAGGAGACAACTATGGCTACACCTTC
CASKGGAGDNYGYTF
>NA|TRBV28|NA|TRBJ2-7
TGTGCCAGCAGTTTAGCCAGATACGAGCAGTACTTC
CASSLARYEQYF
>NA|TRBV18|TRBD1|TRBJ2-7
TGTGCCAGCTCACCAGGGACAGGGGGAACCTACGAGCAGTACTTC
CASSPGTGGTYEQYF
>NA|TRBV7-2|TRBD2|TRBJ2-1
TGTGCCAGCAGCTTAGGGTTAGCGGGGGGGCGTGAGCAGTTCTTC
CASSLGLAGGREQFF
>few|TRBV6-5|NA|TRBJ1-2
TGTGCCAGCAGTTCTCAGGGTAACTATGGCTACACCTTC
CASSSQGNYGYTF
>NA|TRBV28|TRBD1|TRBJ1-2
TGTGCCAGCAGGGACGGTTTCGGGACAGGGTATGGCTACACCTTC
CASRDGFGTGYGYTF
>NA|TRBV9|NA|TRBJ2-5
TGTGCCAGCAGCGTAGGGCGACTGAAAGAGACCCAGTACTTC
CASSVGRLKETQYF
>NA|TRBV28|TRBD2|TRBJ2-5
TGTGCCAGCAAGAGCGGGGGGGCGACCCAAGAGACCCAGTACTTC
CASKSGGATQETQYF
>NA|TRBV10-3|TRBD1|TRBJ1-6
TGTGCCATCAGTGGACAGGGAACAGGTTCACCCCTCCACTTT
CAISGQGTGSPLHF
>NA|TRBV3-1/TRBV3-2|TRBD2|TRBJ2-7
TGTGCCAGCAGCCAAGAGGGAGGGACGCAGTACTTC
CASSQEGGTQYF
>NA|TRBV7-9|TRBD2|TRBJ2-1
TGTGCCAGCAGCTCGCCGACTAGCGGGAGCTCCTACAATGAGCAGTTCTTC
CASSSPTSGSSYNEQFF
>NA|TRBV18|NA|TRBJ2-2
TGTGCCAGCTCACCAAGGACACTCGCGAACACCGGGGAGCTGTTTTTT
CASSPRTLANTGELFF
>NA|TRBV5-4|TRBD1|TRBJ1-1
TGTGCCAGCAGCCAAAGGGGACAGGCGAACACTGAAGCTTTCTTT
CASSQRGQANTEAFF
>NA|TRBV6-4|NA|TRBJ2-2
TGTGCCAGCAGTGACTCGGTCGGGGGGCCCGGGGAGCTGTTTTTT
CASSDSVGGPGELFF
>NA|TRBV29-1|NA|TRBJ2-3
TGCAGCGTTGAAGATCGAACTATAAGCACAGATACGCAGTATTTT
CSVEDRTISTDTQYF
>NA|TRBV2|NA|TRBJ1-3
TGTGCCAGTGCCCGTCCGGGGTCTGGAAACACCATATATTTT
CASARPGSGNTIYF
>NA|TRBV30|NA|TRBJ2-5
TGTGCCTGGAGTAGCTCCAGGCAAGAGACCCAGTACTTC
CAWSSSRQETQYF
>NA|TRBV28|NA|TRBJ2-3
TGTGCCAGCAGTTTGGTACAGGTCACGACAGATACGCAGTATTTT
CASSLVQVTTDTQYF
>NA|TRBV6-5|NA|TRBJ2-7
TGTGCCAGCAGTTCCCAGGGTTTCGAGCAGTACTTC
CASSSQGFEQYF
>NA|TRBV25-1|NA|TRBJ2-5
TGTGCCAGCAGTGTAACCGGAGCGGCCCAAGAGACCCAGTACTTC
CASSVTGAAQETQYF
>NA|TRBV19|NA|TRBJ1-2
TGTGCCAGTAGTCCAACGACAGGCTTCTATGGCTACACCTTC
CASSPTTGFYGYTF
>NA|TRBV6-2/TRBV6-3|NA|TRBJ1-6
TGTGCCAGCAGCCCCAAACCTCCGGGAAATAATTCACCCCTCCACTTT
CASSPKPPGNNSPLHF
>NA|TRBV15|NA|TRBJ2-1
TGTGCCACCAGCAGAGGAGTAAAAGACAATGAGCAGTTCTTC
CATSRGVKDNEQFF
>few|TRBV6-6|TRBD2|TRBJ2-3
TGTGCCAGCAGTTCGCCTAGCGGGGCCACAGATACGCAGTATTTT
CASSSPSGATDTQYF
>NA|TRBV7-2|TRBD1|TRBJ2-1
TGTGCCAGCAGCTTAGAAGGGGGCGCAAACAATGAGCAGTTCTTC
CASSLEGGANNEQFF
>NA|TRBV7-2|NA|TRBJ2-1
TGTGCCAGCAGCTTATATCGTAGCAACAATGAGCAGTTCTTC
CASSLYRSNNEQFF
>NA|TRBV7-8|TRBD1|TRBJ2-3
TGTGCCAGCAGCCGACAGGGGTTCACAGATACGCAGTATTTT
CASSRQGFTDTQYF
>NA|TRBV5-1|TRBD1|TRBJ2-2
TGCGCCAGCAGCTTGTGGGGACAGGGTACGAACACCGGGGAGCTGTTTTTT
CASSLWGQGTNTGELFF
>once|TRBV5-1|NA|TRBJ1-2
TGCGCCAGCAGCTCCGTAGCCCCGGGGGACTATGGCTACACCTTC
CASSSVAPGDYGYTF
>NA|TRBV6-5|NA|TRBJ1-4
TGTGCCAGCAGTTTCACTGCAACTAATGAAAAACTGTTTTTT
CASSFTATNEKLFF
>NA|TRBV20-1|TRBD2|TRBJ2-3
TGCAGTGCTGGACTAGCAGATACGCAGTATTTT
CSAGLADTQYF
>NA|TRBV5-4|TRBD1|TRBJ2-3
TGTGCCAGCAGCCGGACAGGGGGCACAGATACGCAGTATTTT
CASSRTGGTDTQYF
>NA|TRBV11-3|TRBD2|TRBJ2-5
TGTGCCAGCAGCCGTGGGAGGGCTGAAGAGACCCAGTACTTC
CASSRGRAEETQYF
>NA|TRBV6-5|TRBD1|TRBJ2-3
TGTGCCAGCAGCCGACAGGGTTTCACAGATACGCAGTATTTT
CASSRQGFTDTQYF
>NA|TRBV11-3|TRBD2|TRBJ2-1
TGTGCCAGCAGCGCTACTAGCGGGGCCGGGAATGAGCAGTTCTTC
CASSATSGAGNEQFF
>once|TRBV27|NA|TRBJ1-1
TGTGCCAGCAGTTTATTTCTGAGCCTGAACACTGAAGCTTTCTTT
CASSLFLSLNTEAFF
>NA|TRBV6-5|NA|TRBJ1-6
TGTGCCAGCAGTTATAAACCTACAGGGTGGAAATCACCCCTCCACTTT
CASSYKPTGWKSPLHF
>NA|TRBV4-1|NA|TRBJ1-5
TGCGCCAGCAGCCAAGATGGCGGGAATCAGCCCCAGCATTTT
CASSQDGGNQPQHF
>NA|TRBV12-3/TRBV12-4|NA|TRBJ2-1
TGTGCCAGCACGCAACAGCCTTTTGGGGAGCAGTTCTTC
CASTQQPFGEQFF
>NA|TRBV2|NA|TRBJ1-2
TGTGCCAGCAGTGAAGTGGAGGGTGGCTACACCTTC
CASSEVEGGYTF
>NA|TRBV4-2|TRBD1|TRBJ1-5
TGTGCCAGCAGCCAAGATTGGGCAGGGGGTAGTCAGCCCCAGCATTTT
CASSQDWAGGSQPQHF
>NA|TRBV5-8|TRBD2|TRBJ2-1
TGTGCCAGCAGCTTGGGTGGGACTAGCGGGTTGCACTCCAACAATGAGCAGTTCTTC
CASSLGGTSGLHSNNEQFF
>NA|TRBV7-2|NA|TRBJ1-2
TGTGCCAGCAGCTTAGCATCAGGGGAATATGGCTACACCTTC
CASSLASGEYGYTF
>NA|TRBV5-1|NA|TRBJ1-3
TGCGCCAGCAGCTCCACCGGACAGTACCACTCTGGAAACACCATATATTTT
CASSSTGQYHSGNTIYF
>once|TRBV29-1|TRBD1|TRBJ2-7
TGCAGCGTTGAAGTACGGGCAGGGGGATACGAGCAGTACTTC
CSVEVRAGGYEQYF